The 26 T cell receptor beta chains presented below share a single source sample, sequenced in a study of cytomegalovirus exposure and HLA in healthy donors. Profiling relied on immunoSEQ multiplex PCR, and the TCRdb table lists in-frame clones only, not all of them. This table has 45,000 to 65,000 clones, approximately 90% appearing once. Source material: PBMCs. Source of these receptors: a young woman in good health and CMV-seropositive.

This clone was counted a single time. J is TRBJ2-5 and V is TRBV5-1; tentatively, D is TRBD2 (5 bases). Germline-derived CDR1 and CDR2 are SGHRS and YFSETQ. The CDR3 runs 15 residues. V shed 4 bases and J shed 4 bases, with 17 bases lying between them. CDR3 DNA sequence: TGCGCCAGCAGCGGGCCGGGGTTTAACACAGAGACCCAGTACTTC. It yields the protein CASSGPGFNTETQYF.

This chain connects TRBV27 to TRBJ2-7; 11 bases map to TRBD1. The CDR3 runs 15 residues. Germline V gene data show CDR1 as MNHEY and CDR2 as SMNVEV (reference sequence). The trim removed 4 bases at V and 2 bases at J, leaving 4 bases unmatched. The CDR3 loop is CASSYWTGGPYEQYF. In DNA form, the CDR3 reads TGTGCCAGCAGTTACTGGACAGGGGGCCCCTACGAGCAGTACTTC.

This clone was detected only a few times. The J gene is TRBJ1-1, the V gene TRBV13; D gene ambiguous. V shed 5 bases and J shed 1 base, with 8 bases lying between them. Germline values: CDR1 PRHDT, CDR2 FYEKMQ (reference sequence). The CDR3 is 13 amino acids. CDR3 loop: CASSASGNTEAFF. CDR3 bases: TGTGCCAGCAGCGCCTCGGGGAACACTGAAGCTTTCTTT. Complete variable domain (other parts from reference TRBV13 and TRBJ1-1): AAGVIQSPRHLIKEKRETATLKCYPIPRHDTVYWYQQGPGQDPQFLISFYEKMQSDKGSIPDRFSAQQFSDYHSELNMSSLELGDSALYFCASSASGNTEAFFGQGTRLTVV.

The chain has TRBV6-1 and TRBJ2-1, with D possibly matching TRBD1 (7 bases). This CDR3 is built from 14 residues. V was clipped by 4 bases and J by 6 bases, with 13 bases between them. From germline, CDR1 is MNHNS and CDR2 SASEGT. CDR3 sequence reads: CASSGQGDSNEQFF. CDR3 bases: TGTGCCAGCAGTGGGCAGGGGGACTCCAATGAGCAGTTCTTC.

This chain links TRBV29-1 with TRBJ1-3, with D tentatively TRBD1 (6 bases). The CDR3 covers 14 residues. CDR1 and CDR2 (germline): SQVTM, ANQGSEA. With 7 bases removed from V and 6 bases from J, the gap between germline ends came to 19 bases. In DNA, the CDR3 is TGCAGCGGGAGTATAGCAGGGGCGGCAAACACCATATATTTT. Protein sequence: CSGSIAGAANTIYF.

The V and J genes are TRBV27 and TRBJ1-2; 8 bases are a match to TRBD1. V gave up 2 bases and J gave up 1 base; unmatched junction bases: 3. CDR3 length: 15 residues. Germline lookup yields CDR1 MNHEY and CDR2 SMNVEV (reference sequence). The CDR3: CASSLMGQDNYGYTF. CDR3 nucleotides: TGTGCCAGCAGTTTAATGGGACAGGATAACTATGGCTACACCTTC.

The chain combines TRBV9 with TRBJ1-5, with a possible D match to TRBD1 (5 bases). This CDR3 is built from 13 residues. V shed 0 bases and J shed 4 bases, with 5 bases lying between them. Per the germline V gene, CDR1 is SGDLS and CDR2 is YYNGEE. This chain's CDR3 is CASSVGTNQPQHF. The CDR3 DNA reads TGTGCCAGCAGCGTAGGGACAAATCAGCCCCAGCATTTT.

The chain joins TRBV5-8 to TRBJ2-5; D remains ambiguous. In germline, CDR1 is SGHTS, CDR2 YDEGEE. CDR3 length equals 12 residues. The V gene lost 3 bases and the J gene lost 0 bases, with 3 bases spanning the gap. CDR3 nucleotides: TGTGCCAGCAGCTCATACCAAGAGACCCAGTACTTC. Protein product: CASSSYQETQYF.

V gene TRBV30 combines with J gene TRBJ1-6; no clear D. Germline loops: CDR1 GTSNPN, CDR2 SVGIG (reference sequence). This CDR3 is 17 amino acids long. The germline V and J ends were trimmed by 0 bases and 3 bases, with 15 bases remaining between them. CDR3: CAWSVTNLRNYNSPLHF. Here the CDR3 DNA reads TGTGCCTGGAGTGTAACCAACCTACGAAACTATAATTCACCCCTCCACTTT. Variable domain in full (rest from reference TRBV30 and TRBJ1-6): SQTIHQWPATLVQPVGSPLSLECTVEGTSNPNLYWYRQAAGRGLQLLFYSVGIGQISSEVPQNLSASRPQDRQFILSSKKLLLSDSGFYLCAWSVTNLRNYNSPLHFGNGTRLTVT.

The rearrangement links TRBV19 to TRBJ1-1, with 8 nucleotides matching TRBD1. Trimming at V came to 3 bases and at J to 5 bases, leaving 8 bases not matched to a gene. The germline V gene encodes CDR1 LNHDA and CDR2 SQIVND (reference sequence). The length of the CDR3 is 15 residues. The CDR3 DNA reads TGTGCCAGTAGTATGTGGGCCAGGGGGCCGACTGAAGCTTTCTTT. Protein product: CASSMWARGPTEAFF.

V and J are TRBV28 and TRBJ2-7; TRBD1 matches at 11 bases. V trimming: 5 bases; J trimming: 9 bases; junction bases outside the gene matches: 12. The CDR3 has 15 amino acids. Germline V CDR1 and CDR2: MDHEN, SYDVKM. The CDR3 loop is CASSPGTGGSRSQYF. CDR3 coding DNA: TGTGCCAGCAGTCCGGGGACAGGGGGGAGTCGGTCGCAGTACTTC.

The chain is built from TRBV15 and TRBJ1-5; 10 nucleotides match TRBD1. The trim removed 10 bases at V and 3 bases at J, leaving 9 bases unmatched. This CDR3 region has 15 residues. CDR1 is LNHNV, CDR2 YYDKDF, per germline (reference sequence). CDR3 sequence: CASSFDRGPNQPQHF. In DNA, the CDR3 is TGTGCCAGTTCATTCGACAGGGGGCCCAATCAGCCCCAGCATTTT.

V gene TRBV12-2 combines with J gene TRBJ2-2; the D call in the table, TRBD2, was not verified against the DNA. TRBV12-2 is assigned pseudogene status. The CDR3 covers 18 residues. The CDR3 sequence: CASRLGTSEEPNTGELFF. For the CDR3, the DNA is TGTGCAAGTCGCTTAGGGACTAGCGAAGAACCGAACACCGGGGAGCTGTTTTTT.

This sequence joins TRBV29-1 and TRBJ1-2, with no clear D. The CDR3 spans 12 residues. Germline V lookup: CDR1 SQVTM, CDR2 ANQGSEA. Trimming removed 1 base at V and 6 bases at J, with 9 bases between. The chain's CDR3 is CSVEALRNGYTF. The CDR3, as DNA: TGCAGCGTTGAAGCTCTCAGGAATGGCTACACCTTC.

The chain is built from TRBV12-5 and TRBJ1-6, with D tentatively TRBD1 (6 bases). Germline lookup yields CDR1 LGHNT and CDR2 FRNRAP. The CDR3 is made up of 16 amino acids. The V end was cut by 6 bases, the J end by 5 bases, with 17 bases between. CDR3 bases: TGTGCTAGTGGCCTATACCAGGGGCCCAATAATTCACCCCTCCACTTT. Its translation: CASGLYQGPNNSPLHF.

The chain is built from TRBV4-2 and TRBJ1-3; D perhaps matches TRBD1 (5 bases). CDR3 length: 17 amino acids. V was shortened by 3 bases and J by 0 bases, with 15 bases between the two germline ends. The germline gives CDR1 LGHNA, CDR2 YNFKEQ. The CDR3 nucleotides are TGTGCCAGCAGCCACTTTCCAGGGCAAAACTCTGGAAACACCATATATTTT. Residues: CASSHFPGQNSGNTIYF.

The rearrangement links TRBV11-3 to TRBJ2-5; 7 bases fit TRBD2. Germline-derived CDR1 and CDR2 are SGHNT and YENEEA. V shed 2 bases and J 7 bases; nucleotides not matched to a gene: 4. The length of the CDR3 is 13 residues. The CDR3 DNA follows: TGTGCCAGCAGCTTAATAGGGGAGGGGACCCAGTACTTC. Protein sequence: CASSLIGEGTQYF.

CDR3 sequence reads: CASSQDDRATYEQYF. The CDR3 DNA reads as TGCGCCAGCAGCCAAGATGACAGGGCGACGTACGAGCAGTACTTC. V and J are TRBV4-1 and TRBJ2-7; TRBD1 matches 7 bases. The germline CDR1 and CDR2 sequences are MGHRA and YSYEKL. V shed 0 bases, J shed 4 bases, and the junction held 6 bases outside the gene matches. This CDR3 has 15 residues.

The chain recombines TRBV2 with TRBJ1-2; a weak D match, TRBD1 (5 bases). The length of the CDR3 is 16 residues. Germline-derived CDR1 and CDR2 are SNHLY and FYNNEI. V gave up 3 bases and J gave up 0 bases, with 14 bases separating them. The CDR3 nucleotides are TGTGCCAGCAGTGATCTTGCAGGGCGGACTAACTATGGCTACACCTTC. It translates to CASSDLAGRTNYGYTF.

CDR3 residues: CASSEWRGQDNEQFF. CDR3 sequence (DNA): TGCGCCAGCAGTGAGTGGCGGGGGCAGGACAATGAGCAGTTCTTC. The chain links TRBV10-1 to TRBJ2-1, with D perhaps matching TRBD2 (7 bases). Per germline, CDR1 WNHNN and CDR2 SYGVQD (reference sequence). Trimming removed 1 base from V and 5 bases from J, with 12 bases in between. The CDR3 is 15 amino acids.

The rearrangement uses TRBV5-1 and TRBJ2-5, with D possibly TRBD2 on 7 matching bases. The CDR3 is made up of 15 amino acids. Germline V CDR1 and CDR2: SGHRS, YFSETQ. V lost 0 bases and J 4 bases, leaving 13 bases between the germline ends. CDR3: CASSLAGGRGETQYF. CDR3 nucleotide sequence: TGCGCCAGCAGCTTGGCGGGGGGCCGGGGAGAGACCCAGTACTTC.

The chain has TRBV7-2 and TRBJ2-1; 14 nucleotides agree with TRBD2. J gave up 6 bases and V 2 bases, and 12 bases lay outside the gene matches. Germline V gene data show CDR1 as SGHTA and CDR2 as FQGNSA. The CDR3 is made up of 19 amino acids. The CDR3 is CASSLRLAGGLIFGNEQFF. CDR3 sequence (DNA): TGTGCCAGCAGCTTAAGACTAGCGGGGGGGCTGATCTTCGGCAATGAGCAGTTCTTC.

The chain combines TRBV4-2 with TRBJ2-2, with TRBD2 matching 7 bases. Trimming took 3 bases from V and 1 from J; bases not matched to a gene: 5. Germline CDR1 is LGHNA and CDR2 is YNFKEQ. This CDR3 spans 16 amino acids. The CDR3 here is CASSQRGTVNTGELFF. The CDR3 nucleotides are TGTGCCAGCAGCCAGCGGGGGACTGTGAACACCGGGGAGCTGTTTTTT.

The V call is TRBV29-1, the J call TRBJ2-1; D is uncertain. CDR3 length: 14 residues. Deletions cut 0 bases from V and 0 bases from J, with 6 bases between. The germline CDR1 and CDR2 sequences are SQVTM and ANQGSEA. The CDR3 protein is CSVEELLSYNEQFF. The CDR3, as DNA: TGCAGCGTTGAAGAACTACTCTCCTACAATGAGCAGTTCTTC.

The CDR3 region has the DNA TGTGCCAGCAGCGTAAGTGGGGAGACAGGGATCGGGACCCAGTACTTC. The encoded protein is CASSVSGETGIGTQYF. The chain joins TRBV9 to TRBJ2-5; 7 bases align to TRBD1. The J segment lost 7 bases and the V segment lost 1 base, leaving 13 bases of the junction unmatched. The CDR3 loop spans 16 amino acids. Germline V lookup: CDR1 SGDLS, CDR2 YYNGEE.

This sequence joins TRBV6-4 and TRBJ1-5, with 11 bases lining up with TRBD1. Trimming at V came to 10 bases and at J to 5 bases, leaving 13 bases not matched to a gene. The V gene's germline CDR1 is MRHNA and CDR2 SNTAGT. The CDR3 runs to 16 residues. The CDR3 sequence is CATAPPRDRGDQPQHF. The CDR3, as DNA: TGTGCCACGGCGCCCCCCAGGGACAGGGGGGATCAGCCCCAGCATTTT.